This entry features one T cell receptor beta chain sequence. This CDR3 spans 14 amino acids. V was cut by 2 bases and J by 6 bases, with 10 bases left in between. In germline, CDR1 is MDHEN, CDR2 SYDVKM. Sequencing was performed with immunoSEQ multiplex PCR; in TCRdb, only in-frame clones are kept and a portion is missing. The table lists fewer than 150,000 clones, 80% to 90% of them singletons. This entry belongs to a study of cytomegalovirus exposure and HLA in healthy donors. The sequence was collected from a woman under 30 in good health and CMV-seropositive. This chain connects TRBV28 to TRBJ2-2; D unclear. Sequencing input: PBMCs. CDR3 in DNA: TGTGCCAGCAGTTTAAGTCCAGAGGCCGGGGAGCTGTTTTTT. Translated: CASSLSPEAGELFF. The variable domain in full, with the rest retrieved from reference TRBV28 and TRBJ2-2, is DVKVTQSSRYLVKRTGEKVFLECVQDMDHENMFWYRQDPGLGLRLIYFSYDVKMKEKGDIPEGYSVSREKKERFSLILESASTNQTSMYLCASSLSPEAGELFFGEGSRLTVL.